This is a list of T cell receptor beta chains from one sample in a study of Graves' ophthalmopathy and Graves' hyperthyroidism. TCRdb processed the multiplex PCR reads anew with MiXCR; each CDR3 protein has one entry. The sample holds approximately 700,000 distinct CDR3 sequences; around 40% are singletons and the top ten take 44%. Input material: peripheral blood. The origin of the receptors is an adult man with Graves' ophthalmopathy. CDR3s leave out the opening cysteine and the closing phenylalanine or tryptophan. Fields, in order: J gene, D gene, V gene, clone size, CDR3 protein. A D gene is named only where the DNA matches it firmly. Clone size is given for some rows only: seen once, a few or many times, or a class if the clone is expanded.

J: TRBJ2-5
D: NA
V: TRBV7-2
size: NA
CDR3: ASSFRDH

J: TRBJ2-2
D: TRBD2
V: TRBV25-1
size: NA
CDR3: ASSDSSGNTGELF

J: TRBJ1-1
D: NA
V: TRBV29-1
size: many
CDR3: SVVRGANTEAF

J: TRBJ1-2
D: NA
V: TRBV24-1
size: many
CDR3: ATWLRVTINYGYT

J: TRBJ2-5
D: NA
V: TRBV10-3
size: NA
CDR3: ASSPTGLVNQPQY

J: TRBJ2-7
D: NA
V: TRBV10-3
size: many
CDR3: ATGPSSYEQY

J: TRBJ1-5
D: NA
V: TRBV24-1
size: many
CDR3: ASSYRGDGQPQH

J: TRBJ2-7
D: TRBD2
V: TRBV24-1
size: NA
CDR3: ATSDPGTSGSPEQY

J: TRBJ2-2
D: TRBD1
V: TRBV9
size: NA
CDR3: ASSPSTGRRTGELF

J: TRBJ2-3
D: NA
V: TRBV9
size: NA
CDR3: ASSVAATDTQY

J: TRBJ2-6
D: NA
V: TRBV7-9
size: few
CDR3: ASSLSGSSGANVLT

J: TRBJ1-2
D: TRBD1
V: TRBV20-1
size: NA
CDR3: SADPWVGRGRRSSYGYT

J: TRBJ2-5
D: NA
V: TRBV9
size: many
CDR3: ASSVGGNNQETQY

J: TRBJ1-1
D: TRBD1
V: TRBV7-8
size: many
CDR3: ASSWGQGHTEAF

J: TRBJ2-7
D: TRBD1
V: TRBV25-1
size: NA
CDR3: ASSGRTGSYEQY

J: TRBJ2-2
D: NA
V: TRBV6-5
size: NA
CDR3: ASSPGDTGELF

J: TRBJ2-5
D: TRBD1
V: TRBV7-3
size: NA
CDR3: ASSLRQGPRETQY

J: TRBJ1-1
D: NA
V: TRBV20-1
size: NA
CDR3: SAIAPAGVDTEAF

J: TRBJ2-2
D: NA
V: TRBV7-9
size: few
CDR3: ASSSTPSGELF

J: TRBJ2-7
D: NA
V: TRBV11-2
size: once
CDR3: ASSLKGWVYEQY

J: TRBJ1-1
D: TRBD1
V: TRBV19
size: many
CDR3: ASSTWTGLNTEAF

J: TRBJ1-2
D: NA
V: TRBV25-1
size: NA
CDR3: ASPHRVGYGYT

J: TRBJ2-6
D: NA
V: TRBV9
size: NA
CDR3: ASNLGGNVLT

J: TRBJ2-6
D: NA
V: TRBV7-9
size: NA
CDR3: ASSLRANVLT

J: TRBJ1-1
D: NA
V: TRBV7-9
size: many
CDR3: ASSLGSVEAF

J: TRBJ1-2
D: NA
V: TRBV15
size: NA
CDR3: ATLDTYYGYT

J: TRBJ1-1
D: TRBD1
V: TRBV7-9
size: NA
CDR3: ASSSGYRGQNTEAF

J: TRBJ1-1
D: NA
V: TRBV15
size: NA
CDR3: ATSRDGGGHTEAF

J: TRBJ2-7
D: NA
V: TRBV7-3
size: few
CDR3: ASSPVMLGEQY

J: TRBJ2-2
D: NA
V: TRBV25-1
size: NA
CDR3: ASSDPTGELF

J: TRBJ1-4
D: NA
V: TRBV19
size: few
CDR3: AKTREVTNEKLF

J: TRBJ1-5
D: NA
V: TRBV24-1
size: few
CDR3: ATSDRPGQPQH

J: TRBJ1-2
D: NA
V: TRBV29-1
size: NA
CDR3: RIEGTYGYT

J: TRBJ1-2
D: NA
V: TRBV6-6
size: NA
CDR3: ASSYEPTANYGYT

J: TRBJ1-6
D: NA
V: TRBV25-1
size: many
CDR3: ASSAGPWGSPLH

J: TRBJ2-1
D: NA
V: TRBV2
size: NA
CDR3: ASSPDGPSYNEQF

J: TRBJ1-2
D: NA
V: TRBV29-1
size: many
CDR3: SVSSLINPNT

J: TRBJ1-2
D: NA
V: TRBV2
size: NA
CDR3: ASSGQGRDGYT

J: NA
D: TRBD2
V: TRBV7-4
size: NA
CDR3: ASSLATRESEQF

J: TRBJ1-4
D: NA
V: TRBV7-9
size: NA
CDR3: ASSSYREGATNEKLF

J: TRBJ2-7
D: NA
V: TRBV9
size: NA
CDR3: ASSPGGGLREQY

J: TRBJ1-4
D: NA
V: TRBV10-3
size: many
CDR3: AISGQRNEKLF

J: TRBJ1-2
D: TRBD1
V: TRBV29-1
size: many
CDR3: SVELAVGQGGGYT

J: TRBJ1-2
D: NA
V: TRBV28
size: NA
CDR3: ASSLIRVGGYT

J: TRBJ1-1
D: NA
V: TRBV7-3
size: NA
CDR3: ASSLGTVDTEAF

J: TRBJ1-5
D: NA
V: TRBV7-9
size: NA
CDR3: ASSQDRLRNPH

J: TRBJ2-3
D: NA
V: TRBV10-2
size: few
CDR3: ASGLTDTQY

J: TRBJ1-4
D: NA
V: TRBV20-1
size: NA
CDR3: SANRDVNEKLF

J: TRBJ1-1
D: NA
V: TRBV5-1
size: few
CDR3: ASSQDIGNTEAF

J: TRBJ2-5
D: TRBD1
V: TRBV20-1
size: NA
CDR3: SARDAGQGDETQY